The 28 T cell receptor beta chains reported below all come from one sample, sequenced in a study of technical replicates of blood from a few donors. Libraries were prepared by immunoSEQ multiplex PCR; TCRdb keeps only in-frame clonotypes and omits some of them. The table includes over 65,000 clones, around 97% detected once. Sample: T cells isolated from PBMCs. The receptors here all came from a human donor in good health.

The genes are TRBV7-6 and TRBJ2-5, with D hard to call. Trimming cost V 5 bases and J 3 bases, with 19 bases left between them. This CDR3 region has 16 residues. Per germline, CDR1 SGHVS and CDR2 FNYEAQ. The CDR3 coding sequence is TGTGCCAGCAGCCTCGCAACTAACGAGAGGAAAGAGACCCAGTACTTC. The encoded protein is CASSLATNERKETQYF. Using reference TRBV7-6 and TRBJ2-5 for the parts outside the CDR3, the full variable domain is GAGVSQSPRYKVTKRGQDVALRCDPISGHVSLYWYRQALGQGPEFLTYFNYEAQQDKSGLPNDRFSAERPEGSISTLTIQRTEQRDSAMYRCASSLATNERKETQYFGPGTRLLVL.

The J gene is TRBJ1-5, the V gene TRBV28, with 7 positions matching TRBD1. Germline loops: CDR1 MDHEN, CDR2 SYDVKM. The CDR3 runs to 14 residues. Trimming removed 5 bases from V and 2 bases from J; junction bases left unmatched: 3. This chain's CDR3 is CASSGTVGNQPQHF. The CDR3 bases are TGTGCCAGCAGTGGGACAGTAGGCAATCAGCCCCAGCATTTT.

This sequence joins TRBV7-9 and TRBJ1-2; TRBD1 aligns across 10 bases. Trimming cost V 5 bases and J 1 base; bases outside gene matches: 10. Looked up from germline, CDR1 is SEHNR and CDR2 is FQNEAQ (reference sequence). The CDR3 is 17 residues long. CDR3 nucleotides: TGTGCCAGCAGCCCCTGGCCCGGGACAGGGGATAACTATGGCTACACCTTC. Its protein product is CASSPWPGTGDNYGYTF.

The rearrangement links TRBV4-1 to TRBJ1-5; D call uncertain. The germline CDR1 and CDR2 sequences are MGHRA and YSYEKL. V was clipped by 1 base and J by 7 bases, with 17 bases between them. The CDR3 runs 16 residues. CDR3 amino acids: CASSQASRHRVQPQHF. For the CDR3, the DNA is TGCGCCAGCAGCCAAGCATCTAGGCACCGGGTACAGCCCCAGCATTTT.

The rearrangement joins TRBV6-1 to TRBJ1-5, with a tentative D call TRBD1 (5 bases). The V end was cut by 2 bases, the J end by 0 bases, with 8 bases between. The CDR3 runs to 15 residues. CDR1 MNHNS and CDR2 SASEGT come from the germline V gene. In DNA, the CDR3 is TGTGCCAGCAGTGAATCGACAGATAGCAATCAGCCCCAGCATTTT. This gives the protein CASSESTDSNQPQHF.

This clone was observed a single time. The CDR3 spells CASSKAGNEQFF. As DNA, the CDR3 is TGCGCCAGCTCGAAGGCAGGAAATGAGCAGTTCTTC. This sequence joins TRBV5-1 and TRBJ2-1; D call uncertain. The CDR3 consists of 12 residues. CDR1 and CDR2 (germline): SGHRS, YFSETQ. V dropped 7 bases and J dropped 7 bases, with 12 bases sitting between them.

The chain recombines TRBV7-7 with TRBJ2-5; the match to TRBD2 covers 11 bases. The CDR3 extends over 15 amino acids. The germline gives CDR1 SSHAT, CDR2 FNYEAQ (reference sequence). Germline trimming cut 4 bases from V and 0 bases from J; bases unmatched to any gene: 1. In DNA form, the CDR3 reads TGTGCCAGCAGCTCACTAGCGGGGGACCAAGAGACCCAGTACTTC. Translated, it gives CASSSLAGDQETQYF.

This chain connects TRBV29-1 to TRBJ1-2, with TRBD1 as a possible D gene (6 bases). CDR1 SQVTM and CDR2 ANQGSEA come from the germline V gene. Trimming pared 4 bases from V and 0 bases from J, leaving 9 bases between. CDR3 length: 13 amino acids. CDR3: CSVVGGANYGYTF. The CDR3 bases are TGCAGCGTTGTAGGGGGAGCTAACTATGGCTACACCTTC.

The chain employs TRBV30 and TRBJ2-1; 9 bases are shared with TRBD1. This CDR3 spans 18 amino acids. V lost 3 bases to trimming and J lost 7 bases; unmatched junction nucleotides: 19. Germline CDR1 is GTSNPN and CDR2 is SVGIG (reference sequence). CDR3 DNA sequence: TGTGCCTGGAGACCATACGGCCTCCGGGACAGGGAATTAAATGAGCAGTTCTTC. The encoded protein is CAWRPYGLRDRELNEQFF.

This chain links TRBV10-3 with TRBJ2-7, with 7 bases identical to TRBD2. The CDR3 runs to 15 residues. V gave up 0 bases and J gave up 3 bases; unmatched junction bases: 5. CDR1 is ENHRY, CDR2 SYGVKD, per germline. The CDR3 sequence: CAISESIAGGYEQYF. The CDR3 DNA follows: TGTGCCATCAGTGAGTCAATAGCGGGTGGCTACGAGCAGTACTTC.

This chain connects TRBV10-2 to TRBJ2-7, with TRBD1 identical over 9 bases. Per the germline V gene, CDR1 is WSHSY and CDR2 is SAAADI. The length of the CDR3 is 15 residues. V was pared by 5 bases and J by 3 bases, with 8 bases of the junction left unmatched. The CDR3: CASSNSGTGIYEQYF. The CDR3 DNA is TGCGCCAGCAGTAATTCCGGGACAGGGATCTACGAGCAGTACTTC.

J is TRBJ2-7 and V is TRBV28, with TRBD2 matching over 8 bases. The CDR3 sequence is 17 residues long. In germline, CDR1 is MDHEN, CDR2 SYDVKM. V was clipped by 3 bases and J by 4 bases; unmatched bases: 14. The CDR3 loop is CASSFRYWSGSKYEQYF. In DNA, the CDR3 is TGTGCCAGCAGTTTCCGCTACTGGAGCGGGAGTAAGTACGAGCAGTACTTC.

This clone was recorded once. The genes are TRBV11-2 and TRBJ2-2, with 11 nucleotides matching TRBD2. Germline CDR1 and CDR2: SGHAT and FQNNGV. V lost 1 base to trimming and J lost 5 bases; unmatched junction nucleotides: 6. The length of the CDR3 is 17 residues. The CDR3, as DNA: TGTGCCAGCAGCTTAGGGCTAGCGGGAGGAAAAACCGGGGAGCTGTTTTTT. Protein: CASSLGLAGGKTGELFF.

The genes are TRBV2 and TRBJ1-1, with 9 bases matching TRBD1. In germline, CDR1 is SNHLY, CDR2 FYNNEI. CDR3 length: 14 amino acids. Trimming took 8 bases from V and 5 from J; bases not matched to a gene: 9. Here the CDR3 reads CASPQDRGKTEAFF. The CDR3 bases are TGTGCCAGCCCTCAGGACAGGGGAAAAACTGAAGCTTTCTTT.

This chain uses TRBV18 with TRBJ2-5; 9 bases align to TRBD2. Per the germline V gene, CDR1 is KGHSH and CDR2 is LQKENI. The V segment lost 2 bases and the J segment 2 bases; nucleotides outside the gene matches: 6. The CDR3 consists of 16 residues. The CDR3 reads CASSPLRTSVQETQYF. DNA for the CDR3: TGTGCCAGCTCACCATTACGGACTAGCGTACAAGAGACCCAGTACTTC. Full variable domain (rest looked up from reference TRBV18 and TRBJ2-5): NAGVMQNPRHLVRRRGQEARLRCSPMKGHSHVYWYRQLPEEGLKFMVYLQKENIIDESGMPKERFSAEFPKEGPSILRIQQVVRGDSAAYFCASSPLRTSVQETQYFGPGTRLLVL.

DNA for the CDR3: TGTGCCAGCAGCCATACAGCAGAGACCCAGTACTTC. The encoded protein is CASSHTAETQYF. The chain couples TRBV11-3 to TRBJ2-5; D call uncertain. CDR3 length: 12 residues. From germline, CDR1 is SGHNT and CDR2 YENEEA. Trimming removed 5 bases from V and 4 bases from J, with 8 bases in between.

The chain uses TRBV5-6 and TRBJ2-1; 12 positions match TRBD2. J was trimmed by 2 bases and V by 3 bases; bases with no gene match: 3. This CDR3 comprises 16 residues. Germline V gene data show CDR1 as SGHDT and CDR2 as YYEEEE. The chain's CDR3 is CASSSGLAGAYNEQFF. CDR3 in DNA: TGTGCCAGCAGCTCGGGACTAGCGGGCGCCTACAATGAGCAGTTCTTC.

This clone came up once. The CDR3 spells CASSRTGGSSEKLFF. CDR3 coding DNA: TGTGCCAGCAGCCGGACCGGGGGGAGTTCGGAAAAACTGTTTTTT. The V and J genes are TRBV5-6 and TRBJ1-4, with a possible D match to TRBD1 (5 bases). CDR1 and CDR2 from the germline V gene are SGHDT and YYEEEE. The ends were cut back, 4 bases at V and 8 bases at J, with 18 bases in the middle. The length of the CDR3 is 15 residues. Based on the CDR3 plus reference TRBV5-6 and TRBJ1-4, the full variable domain is DAGVTQSPTHLIKTRGQQVTLRCSPKSGHDTVSWYQQALGQGPQFIFQYYEEEERQRGNFPDRFSGHQFPNYSSELNVNALLLGDSALYLCASSRTGGSSEKLFFGSGTQLSVL.

The rearrangement uses TRBV10-3 and TRBJ1-2; no reliable D call. This CDR3 has 13 residues. Germline CDR1 and CDR2: ENHRY and SYGVKD. V gave up 6 bases and J gave up 4 bases, with 12 bases separating them. The CDR3 DNA reads as TGTGCCATCAGCAAAGGTACAGTCTATGGCTACACCTTC. Its translation: CAISKGTVYGYTF.

The chain employs TRBV11-2 and TRBJ2-7; TRBD2 is a possible D gene (5 bases). Trimming took off 7 bases at V and 4 bases at J, with 11 bases between the two ends. Germline loops: CDR1 SGHAT, CDR2 FQNNGV. The CDR3 contains 12 residues. CDR3 residues: CASTYEGYEQYF. The CDR3 bases are TGTGCCAGCACCTACGAGGGTTACGAGCAGTACTTC. Drawing the rest from reference TRBV11-2 and TRBJ2-7, the complete variable domain is EAGVAQSPRYKIIEKRQSVAFWCNPISGHATLYWYQQILGQGPKLLIQFQNNGVVDDSQLPKDRFSAERLKGVDSTLKIQPAKLEDSAVYLCASTYEGYEQYFGPGTRLTVT.

J is TRBJ2-7 and V is TRBV6-5; 8 positions agree with TRBD2. The trim removed 6 bases at V and 2 bases at J, leaving 9 bases unmatched. Germline V CDR1 and CDR2: MNHEY, SVGAGI. The CDR3 covers 15 residues. The CDR3 here is CASRPSAGAPYEQYF. CDR3 sequence (DNA): TGTGCCAGCAGACCCTCAGCGGGAGCCCCCTACGAGCAGTACTTC.

V usage is TRBV6-5 and J usage is TRBJ2-1, with TRBD2 matching over 10 bases. The junction had 7 bases not matched to a gene; V was cut back by 2 bases and J by 9 bases. Germline V lookup: CDR1 MNHEY, CDR2 SVGAGI. The CDR3 covers 15 residues. The chain's CDR3 is CASSYLSGRAGEQFF. The CDR3 bases are TGTGCCAGCAGTTACCTCAGCGGGAGGGCTGGTGAGCAGTTCTTC.

J is TRBJ1-5 and V is TRBV7-9; D gene ambiguous. V was trimmed by 1 base and J by 3 bases, leaving 4 bases between them. Germline lookup yields CDR1 SEHNR and CDR2 FQNEAQ (reference sequence). The CDR3 covers 13 residues. CDR3 region: CASSLGDNQPQHF. DNA of the CDR3: TGTGCCAGCAGCTTAGGAGACAATCAGCCCCAGCATTTT. Looking up the rest from reference TRBV7-9 and TRBJ1-5 gives the full variable domain: DTGVSQNPRHKITKRGQNVTFRCDPISEHNRLYWYRQTLGQGPEFLTYFQNEAQLEKSRLLSDRFSAERPKGSFSTLEIQRTEQGDSAMYLCASSLGDNQPQHFGDGTRLSIL.

This chain joins TRBV28 and TRBJ2-7, with TRBD1 as a possible D gene (6 bases). In germline, CDR1 is MDHEN, CDR2 SYDVKM. The CDR3 totals 16 residues. V lost 7 bases and J lost 2, with 21 bases in between. DNA of the CDR3: TGTGCCAGCACTCGTGTTCGTGGGGACATCACCTACGAGCAGTACTTC. It yields the protein CASTRVRGDITYEQYF.

This sequence joins TRBV27 and TRBJ1-1, with D hard to call. V lost 6 bases and J lost 4, with 9 bases in between. Germline CDR1 and CDR2: MNHEY and SMNVEV (reference sequence). The length of the CDR3 is 12 residues. CDR3 amino acids: CASRGFVTEAFF. CDR3 DNA sequence: TGTGCCAGCAGGGGCTTCGTCACTGAAGCTTTCTTT.

The rearrangement joins TRBV27 to TRBJ2-7; 10 bases fit TRBD2. This CDR3 has 15 residues. The V segment lost 6 bases and the J segment 4 bases; nucleotides outside the gene matches: 9. Per germline, CDR1 MNHEY and CDR2 SMNVEV (reference sequence). The CDR3 is CASRVAGGTVYEQYF. DNA of the CDR3: TGTGCCAGCAGGGTAGCGGGGGGCACCGTTTACGAGCAGTACTTC.

The chain couples TRBV28 to TRBJ2-6, with TRBD1 identical over 7 bases. From germline, CDR1 is MDHEN and CDR2 SYDVKM. J gave up 2 bases and V 4 bases, and 11 bases lay outside the gene matches. The CDR3 is 18 amino acids. The CDR3 is CASSSQQGRRTGANVLTF. The CDR3 nucleotides are TGTGCCAGCAGTTCACAACAGGGGCGGAGAACTGGGGCCAACGTCCTGACTTTC.

The CDR3 reads CASSRLAGDAYEQYF. DNA of the CDR3: TGTGCCAGCAGCCGACTAGCGGGAGACGCCTACGAGCAGTACTTC. This chain links TRBV6-6 with TRBJ2-7, with 12 bases matching TRBD2. V lost 6 bases and J lost 2; bases outside the gene matches: 5. There are 15 residues in the CDR3. Germline V CDR1 and CDR2: MNHNY, SVGAGI (reference sequence).